This T cell receptor beta chain was profiled in a study of spatial heterogeneity in lung cancer. The overall study: Detection consistently yielded more beta chains than alpha chains.

Unique molecular identifiers tagged every individual TCR cDNA molecule. TCRdb processed the 5' RACE reads anew with MiXCR; each CDR3 protein has one entry. The sample carries roughly 91,000 distinct CDR3 sequences, about 20% recorded once. Time point in this sample: sample taken at primary tumor resection. Whole RNA obtained from tumor, nontumor lung or frozen PBMC underwent sequencing without sorting. The donor group consisted of around 77 patients who had untreated, early-stage non-small cell lung cancer. This CDR3 has 14 residues. Germline-derived CDR1 and CDR2 are MDHEN and SYDVKM. The V end lost 5 bases, the J end lost 4 bases, and 14 bases lay between the germline ends.

The sequencing used PBMCs, collected at surgery. This clonotype was obtained from a male donor with early-stage non-small cell lung cancer. The genes are TRBV28 and TRBJ1-1; D not certain. CDR3 sequence (DNA): TGTGCCAGCAGTCCTGCAGAAGTGGGCACTGAAGCTTTCTTT. Its translation: CASSPAEVGTEAFF.